Detailed here is one T cell receptor (beta chain). Antigen: not known. The junction departs from germline at one end; a sequencing error may be responsible. The assay was immunoSEQ multiplex PCR, and TCRdb's table has in-frame clones only and misses some. The sample contains roughly 650,000 clones, around 96% of which appear only once. Germline lookup yields CDR1 SEHNR and CDR2 FQNEAQ (reference sequence). The CDR3 extends over 15 amino acids. This sample was included in a study of shared clonotypes between healthy human individuals. Whole-study results and caveats: A generally larger estimated richness was seen in naive subsets than in memory subsets.

Only CD45RO-negative cells positively selected for CCR7 counted as naive CD8 cells, so terminally differentiated effector memory CD45RA+ cells were excluded. This receptor was identified in a woman in her twenties or thirties in good health. Material for sequencing was naive CD8+ T cells sorted from blood. This rearrangement joins TRBV7-9 to TRBJ2-1, with TRBD2 as a possible D gene (6 bases). CDR3 residues: CASSVAGGSYNEQFF. CDR3 coding DNA: TGTGCCAGCAGCGTAGCCGGGGGCTCCTACAATGAGCAGTTCTTC.